This T cell receptor (beta chain) came from a study of shared clonotypes between healthy human individuals. Data came from immunoSEQ multiplex PCR; TCRdb stores just in-frame clones and leaves some out. In the table there are roughly 2 million clones, around 95% of which are singletons. Deletions cut 2 bases from V and 0 bases from J, with 9 bases between. The CDR3 covers 15 residues. Germline-derived CDR1 and CDR2 are MNHEY and SVGAGI. The clonotype originates from a man aged 18 to 29 in good health. This sequence joins TRBV6-5 and TRBJ2-3; D is uncertain. The material sequenced was naive CD4+ T cells sorted from blood. Subset defined: CD45RA+ positively selected. In nucleotides, the CDR3 is TGTGCCAGCAGTTACGGCCTAGAAAGCACAGATACGCAGTATTTT. It translates to CASSYGLESTDTQYF.